This T cell receptor (beta chain) was sequenced for a study of cytomegalovirus exposure and HLA in healthy donors (dated by TCRdb to 2017 to 2019). Some background on the complete study: An earlier analysis of 587 of the donors reported roughly 300 Gb of sequence data and roughly 120 million unique TCR beta sequences obtained from 150 million to 200 million T cells. Typing coverage differed by locus: A, B, C, DRB1 and DQB1 were typed in roughly 620-640 donors, DQA1 in 522, DPA1 in 606, and DPB1 in roughly 450. On average, around 240,000 unique TCR beta nucleotide sequences were sequenced per donor among 398 genotyped donors of the cohort, with roughly 20% of those sequences being non-productive. A later analysis re-analyzed previously published TCR beta repertoires from hundreds of donors and added high-resolution HLA genotyping to study TCR occurrence patterns. Every repertoire in the discovery cohort had been generated on one and the same sequencing platform. Donor age, sex, ethnicity and CMV serostatus were compiled alongside the repertoire data. The T cell repertoires of 666 subjects were profiled by immunosequencing and related to cytomegalovirus serostatus. An earlier analysis of approximately 580 of the donors used high-throughput TCR beta sequencing to judge whether each TCR beta V gene segment behaved as functional or pseudogenic. In the later analysis, no new phenotypic data were used to find candidate immune exposures; instead, reliance was placed on TCR beta sequences and their occurrence across donors. To predict cytomegalovirus infection status, the study brought together high-throughput TCR immunosequencing, statistical association of individual TCRs with disease status, and machine learning. A later genetic analysis took genome-wide SNP genotypes for about 55% of the 666 donors and used that subset as a discovery cohort. Of the 350 to 450 genotyped donors, 81% were placed in the genetic ancestry cluster associated with self-reported Caucasian donors. In addition to the first cohort of 666 subjects, a separate validation cohort of 120 different subjects was used. Both class I and class II loci were covered by HLA typing, at four-digit resolution. Roughly 5 DR-DQ haplotypes were treated as single units for association and clustering because of strong linkage in the cohort. The study aimed to test whether cataloging public T cell receptors could reveal signatures of past pathogen exposure. An early release that covered some 630 HLA-typed donors contained 250 to 350 gigabases of sequencing data and 75 million to 100 million unique TCR sequences.

Turning to this clone: The antigen it recognizes is unknown. Base qualities were left out, and no much larger clone turns up one base away.

The library came from the immunoSEQ multiplex PCR assay. For the multiplex PCR, a mixture combining 60 forward primers for TCR Vbeta segments and 13 reverse primers for TCR Jbeta segments was used. Amplification of the CDR3 region of rearranged TCR beta genes was performed with a multiplex PCR assay on genomic DNA. The Illumina HiSeq System was used to sequence the amplified TCR beta libraries as 87-base-pair reads. The original pipeline was this. In a later analysis, some 80 million unique TCR beta chains were counted across the approximately 640 repertoires, and about 10 million of these chains were shared by at least two donors. Raw reads were error-corrected and collapsed into unique sequences with a nearest-neighbor algorithm that merged closely related sequences to remove PCR and sequencing errors. CDR3 sequences were aligned to IMGT reference sequences to assign V, D and J gene segments. Each retained sequence needed at least a six-nucleotide match to both a V gene segment and a J gene segment. Rearrangements were classified as productive when the CDR3 lacked stop codons and remained in frame with V and J, and all other rearrangements were classified as non-productive. CDR3 was defined by IMGT convention, running from the second conserved V-encoded cysteine to the conserved J-encoded phenylalanine. The earlier analysis of about 590 of the donors excluded sequences that lacked an unambiguous match to a single V gene segment. In an earlier analysis of 450 to 700 of the donors, V segments were called functional above 56.7% productive rearrangements and were called segregating when the between-donor standard deviation exceeded 5%. A statistical classification framework was built for diagnosing cytomegalovirus status from the catalog of TCR beta chain sequences. In a later analysis, V and J genes were assigned by comparing TCR nucleotide sequences against IMGT/GENE-DB human TR gene sequences. Using the TCRdist pipeline, a later analysis assigned CDR3 sequences along with most-parsimonious VDJ recombination scenarios. A later analysis defined each TCR beta chain by its CDR3 amino acid sequence plus V-gene family, and excluded reads lacking a unique V-gene family. In a later analysis, around 600 highly shared, low-generation-probability nucleotide sequences were removed to address suspected cross-contamination and a sequencing artifact. For each public chain, a later analysis derived a clonal expansion index from normalized ranks of inferred template counts within each repertoire. Generation probabilities in a later analysis came from a VDJ recombination model fitted to out-of-frame rearrangements, and those results were checked against IGoR. Hypergeometric tests were used in a later analysis to score TCR-TCR, TCR-HLA and TCR-CMV co-occurrence, with a repertoire-size bias correction applied to the TCR pairs. A later analysis estimated false discovery rates by permuting HLA or CMV assignments 20 times. A later analysis grouped co-occurring TCRs with DBSCAN, adding TCRdist sequence similarity when clustering within HLA-allele-positive subsets. Repertoires with fewer than 30,000 or more than 120,000 public chains, plus five repertoires with anomalous nucleotide sharing, were excluded from co-occurrence clustering. TCRdb re-hosts the immuneACCESS table, in-frame sequences only. Its copies lack some clones; in the studies checked, an unresolved V gene accounts for under half of them, and the cause for the rest is not known. From that table come the V and J calls and clone size; the DNA was used to work out D and trimming. The sample records 170,000 or so clones, more than 60% of which are singletons. 3.1% of the sample is in the top ten clones.

Beyond this particular receptor, the publication reports: The authors suggested that the approach could potentially be generalized to other disease states and immunological phenotypes. Only TCR beta chains were sequenced in this cohort, and the absence of alpha or paired-chain data limited detectable features. In the study, about 150 TCR beta chains were listed as associated with cytomegalovirus. Assigning TCR associations to individual alleles was difficult when HLA alleles, especially DR and DQ, strongly co-occurred. The only immune exposure information available for the cohort was CMV serostatus. Because counts were too low, 15 to 20 rarely observed V segments, including chromosome 9 orphons, were left out of the earlier analysis of 587 of the donors. Presence/absence analyses assumed roughly uniform sequencing depth across donors, an assumption that may not hold. A further reported finding was that TCR beta sequences accurately predicted the HLA-A and HLA-B alleles for most subjects in the first cohort. Compared with equally common non-associated chains, HLA-associated TCR beta chains in a later analysis were more clonally expanded and had lower generation probabilities. Linkage disequilibrium might explain the correlated functional status among segregating V segments, but an unknown experimental factor could not be excluded. A later genetic analysis reported fewer N-insertions in productive TCRs among donors in an Asian-associated ancestry cluster than the approximately 670-donor mean. At a false discovery rate of 0.05, a later analysis linked fewer than 20,000 TCR beta sequences to specific HLA alleles. A group of highly shared sequence variants was considered likely to be a technical artifact of the sequencing pipeline. While some public TCRs were present in many individuals, most TCR sequences turned up only very rarely across donors. Three of the identified cytomegalovirus-associated TCR beta chains were confirmed in vitro to be specific for cytomegalovirus antigens. Because HLA typing was unavailable for some donors at each locus, only the typed subset was used in association tests. Some IMGT-functional V segments, including TRBV6-2 and TRBV6-3, could not be told apart with the 87-base-pair reads, so those segments were excluded. According to a later analysis, parvovirus B19, influenza, CMV and Epstein-Barr virus appeared linked to several top co-occurrence clusters. Cytomegalovirus status was reported to be diagnosed by the classifier with high specificity and sensitivity in both the original and validation cohorts. In an earlier analysis of 587 of the donors, most TCR beta V segments were observed in productive rearrangements about 87% or about 30% of the time, broadly matching IMGT annotations. A later analysis found that TCR association rates varied across HLA loci, with DRB1 alleles showing the most associated TCRs and HLA-C alleles the fewest. In a later analysis, most CMV-associated TCR beta chains were found to appear HLA-restricted, with HLA associations seemingly driven largely by CMV exposure. An association between a missense DCLRE1C variant and V-gene and J-gene trimming of TCR beta chains was found in a later genetic analysis and replicated in an independent cohort.

The cohort was made up of about 610 healthy bone marrow donors. All cohort members were sampled while nominally healthy, although unrecorded immune exposures were likely present. The donor tested CMV seropositive and was one of the 289 seropositive cohort members. A peripheral blood sample was collected from each donor, and TCR beta sequencing was performed on peripheral blood mononuclear cells. Genomic DNA extraction from the blood cell samples was performed with the Qiagen DNeasy Blood Extraction Kit. The germline V gene gives CDR1 as SGDLS and CDR2 as YYNGEE. The CDR3 holds 16 amino acids from the cysteine to the phenylalanine. Solely the CDR3 DNA is kept, with 48 bases framed from the first base. Trimming removed 1 base from V and 4 bases from J, leaving 17 bases between the germline ends.

This TCR came from a woman between 45 and 65 years old in good health and CMV-seropositive. The chain employs TRBV9 and TRBJ1-2; the D gene remains uncertain. Sequencing was performed on PBMCs. The CDR3 is CASSVTSLSETYGYTF. The DNA sequence is given as TGTGCCAGCAGCGTAACATCATTATCAGAAACCTATGGCTACACCTTC.